This TCR beta chain is drawn from a study of human T cells and chemical hapten exposure (dated by TCRdb to the early 2020s). General notes on the study: The libraries were sequenced as a pool, and the TCR yield per sample differed mostly because of small variations in library volumes within the pool. Peripheral blood TCR repertoire changes were tracked in vivo in alopecia patients during primary and secondary sensitization to the hapten diphenylcyclopropenone (DPC). From each blood RNA sample, both TCR alpha and TCR beta chains were sequenced.

General conclusions and limits of the study: No change with DPC sensitization was found in the number of TCRs above 1 in 1000 frequency, and no evidence of global repertoire structure alterations was found. After repeated subsampling, changes were observed in the strength of the expansion versus patch-test correlation and in the threshold at which the correlation became significant.

Library generation was performed with RACE. Sequencing instrument: NextSeq 500. During library preparation, unique molecular identifiers were attached to individual cDNA molecules so that TCRs could be counted in a quantitative, reproducible way. In the authors' own workflow: The median number of TCRs per sample was around 96,000, ranging from about 20,000 to 690,600. The Decombinator software suite was used to annotate V, J and CDR3 in the TCR reads. For PS versus PT1 abundance plots, all samples were subsampled to the same number of TCRs (28,000). TCRs were defined as expanded if absent before sensitization and observed at least eight times at the 2-week time point. TCRdb handled the public reads itself, with Q25 trimming in fastp and clone calling in MiXCR, and kept productive beta chains. Under each unique CDR3 protein, matching rows form one entry showing the most common genes and DNA. The V and J calls follow TCRdb's processing rather than the paper's. The sample yields fewer than 100,000 distinct CDR3 sequences; approximately 8.6% were counted once. About 1.5% of the sample belongs to the ten largest clones.

This clonotype was counted many times. There is no known antigen for this receptor. No qualities accompany the bases; no much larger clone lies one base away. Interpreted using the paper, the time point label stands for: healthy volunteer bleed at 6 weeks. Total RNA was isolated from unfractionated whole blood collected in Tempus Blood RNA tubes. Roughly five healthy volunteers acted as controls for TCR sequencing and had blood drawn at day 0, 2 weeks and 6 weeks. Sequenced input: whole blood. The source of this sequence is a female donor in good health. Some clones in this sample may be carry-over from other donors' samples.

The CDR3 corresponds to CASSPGLLPVELFF. The bases read TGCGCCAGCAGCCCGGGACTCCTTCCCGTGGAGCTGTTTTTT. The chain is assembled from TRBV5-1 and TRBJ2-2; 6 matching bases give a weak D call of TRBD2. The germline V gene sets CDR1 to SGHRS and CDR2 to YFSETQ. The CDR3 starts with the cysteine, ends with the phenylalanine, and has 14 residues. The entry retains the CDR3 DNA only, 42 bases that are in frame from base 1. Relative to germline, V is 4 bases shorter and J is 10 bases shorter, with 17 bases between their ends.